Here is one T cell receptor beta chain with its context. As yet, its antigen is unknown. The data originate from a study of cytomegalovirus exposure and HLA in healthy donors. General study results and limits: Rare TCR sequences dominated, though some public TCRs recurred in many donors. TCR beta V segments were, for the most part, productive about 87% or about 30% of the time in an earlier analysis.

The CDR3 runs 14 residues. Germline V gives CDR1 MGHRA, CDR2 YSYEKL. The V end lost 0 bases, the J end lost 7 bases, and 10 bases lay between the germline ends. The PCR was carried out with 60 Vbeta primers and 13 Jbeta primers. The assay was immunoSEQ multiplex PCR, and TCRdb's table has in-frame clones only and misses some. The table has 250,000 to 350,000 clones, around 86% seen once. Sequenced material: PBMCs. The chain has TRBV4-1 and TRBJ2-1; weak D call: TRBD2 (5 bases). The receptor comes from a man aged 35-49 years in good health and CMV-seropositive. Here the CDR3 DNA reads TGCGCCAGCAGCCAAGAAGCTAGCTTAAATGAGCAGTTCTTC. It encodes CASSQEASLNEQFF.